These T cell receptor beta chains were read from a single sample in a study of a mutant IDH1 vaccine in newly diagnosed glioma. The data were produced by immunoSEQ multiplex PCR, yet TCRdb's version contains in-frame clones alone and is incomplete. Altogether tens of thousands of clones are present, around 81% being singletons, with the ten largest covering roughly 5.2%. Which antigens these TCRs recognize remains unknown. Sample: PBMCs, taken from a glioma patient whose treatment included an IDH1 peptide vaccine. The receptors were sampled from a man aged 40-55 years with glioma. The CDR3 runs from the conserved cysteine through the conserved F or W.

cdr3_aa v_call
CASSRDRSSYEQYF TRBV28
CATSVPGTVKNIQYF TRBV15
CASSPKSSGNTIYF TRBV6-6
CASSYSGSSNQPQHF TRBV6-5
CASIKHRNSGEQYF TRBV28
CAWSNPGTRQYF TRBV30
CASRGGRETQYF TRBV11-2
CASSLGLPTEAFF TRBV5-4
CASSYWGGKAFF TRBV6-5
CASSMQYQETQYF TRBV19
CASSLPGQVNYGYTF TRBV28
CASSYSEGTTEAFF TRBV6-5
CASSIISGGRQETQYF TRBV19
CASSLRQVVGTDTQYF TRBV5-1
CASRPPTASYGYTF TRBV6-1
CASRQPWNGQPQHF TRBV2
CASSPPPGYNEQFF TRBV5-5
CASSQNPVITEAFF TRBV6-1
CASRPRAGLPYNEQFF TRBV11-2
CASSLSPGQTRSPLHF TRBV11-2
CASSGPGGTYNEQFF TRBV5-4
CASSLLGYEQYF TRBV4-3
CASRAGTGGYEQYF TRBV10-1
CASSQGWRGDGYTF TRBV4-3
CASSLAQGANYGYTF TRBV7-2
CASRLTGPGTGELFF TRBV2
CASSSLAGVTDTQYF TRBV7-2
CASSARQGSETQYF TRBV7-2
CASSQKGMDTEAFF TRBV18
CASSSPRGRLHEQYF TRBV19
CATTGPGGPDTQYF TRBV10-3
CASSLSYWDLLSREQYF TRBV5-5